A selection of T cell receptor beta chains follows, all from one sample in a study of T cell responses to AZD1222 COVID-19 vaccine. Method: immunoSEQ multiplex PCR; TCRdb's copy keeps in-frame clones and lacks some. Among fewer than 150,000 clones listed, roughly 90% were seen once. Sample: peripheral blood, taken 28 days after the second AZD1222 dose. The receptors derive from an adult who received the AZD1222 COVID-19 vaccine. Both conserved end residues are part of each CDR3. The D gene is left open where the match is weak. Clone sizes are given selectively: once, few, many, or a class where the clone is expanded.

.	.	TRBV19	TRBJ2-2	TGTGCCAGTAGGAGGCAGGGAGGCACCGGGGAGCTGTTTTTT	CASRRQGGTGELFF
.	.	TRBV10-3	TRBJ1-5	TGTGCCATCAGTGAACCGTCCAGGGGGCCCCAGCATTTT	CAISEPSRGPQHF
.	.	TRBV6-6	TRBJ2-3	TGTGCCAGCAGCCTATACACAGATACGCAGTATTTT	CASSLYTDTQYF
.	.	TRBV7-3	TRBJ2-5	TGTGCCAGCAGCGCCCCCCAGGGCCCACGAACCCAAGAGACCCAGTACTTC	CASSAPQGPRTQETQYF
.	.	TRBV6-7	TRBJ1-6	TGTGCCAGTCGGATCGTCTGGTTTGGTTCACCCCTCCACTTT	CASRIVWFGSPLHF
.	.	TRBV5-6	TRBJ2-5	TGTGCCAGCAGCTTTAGGGAGACCCAGTACTTC	CASSFRETQYF
.	TRBD1	TRBV9	TRBJ1-6	TGTGCCAGCAGCGTAGGTGGGACAGGGGGCCTTTCACCCCTCCACTTT	CASSVGGTGGLSPLHF
.	.	TRBV18	TRBJ2-4	TGTGCCAGCTCACCACCGCAGGGACTCCTTAAGTCCATTCAGTACTTC	CASSPPQGLLKSIQYF
.	TRBD1	TRBV19	TRBJ1-1	TGTGCCAGTAGTATGGCGCGAGTGCGGACAGGGGAAAACACTGAAGCTTTCTTT	CASSMARVRTGENTEAFF
.	TRBD1	TRBV25-1	TRBJ2-7	TGTGCCAGCAGTGAAGCCGGACAGGGAGAACCCTACGAGCAGTACTTC	CASSEAGQGEPYEQYF
.	.	TRBV30	TRBJ2-5	TGTGCCTGGAGTGTAGGGGGACGGATACAAGAGACCCAGTACTTC	CAWSVGGRIQETQYF
.	TRBD2	TRBV28	TRBJ2-1	TGTGGGGCCACTAGCGGGCTTATGAATGAGCAGTTCTTC	CGATSGLMNEQFF
.	.	TRBV11-3	TRBJ2-2	TGTGCCAGCAGCCTCATAAACACCGGGGAGCTGTTTTTT	CASSLINTGELFF
few	.	TRBV30	TRBJ1-6	TGTGCCTGGAGTCTGGGTCCGTCACCCCTCCACTTT	CAWSLGPSPLHF
.	.	TRBV19	TRBJ2-5	TGTGCCAGTAGTATGGTTCCGGGAGCAGAGACCCAGTACTTC	CASSMVPGAETQYF
.	TRBD1	TRBV28	TRBJ1-5	TGTGCCAGCCGGCCGACAGGGGGTAGCAATCAGCCCCAGCATTTT	CASRPTGGSNQPQHF
.	.	TRBV12-5	TRBJ1-1	TGTGCTAGTGGTTTGGGACAGTCGATCACTGAAGCTTTCTTT	CASGLGQSITEAFF